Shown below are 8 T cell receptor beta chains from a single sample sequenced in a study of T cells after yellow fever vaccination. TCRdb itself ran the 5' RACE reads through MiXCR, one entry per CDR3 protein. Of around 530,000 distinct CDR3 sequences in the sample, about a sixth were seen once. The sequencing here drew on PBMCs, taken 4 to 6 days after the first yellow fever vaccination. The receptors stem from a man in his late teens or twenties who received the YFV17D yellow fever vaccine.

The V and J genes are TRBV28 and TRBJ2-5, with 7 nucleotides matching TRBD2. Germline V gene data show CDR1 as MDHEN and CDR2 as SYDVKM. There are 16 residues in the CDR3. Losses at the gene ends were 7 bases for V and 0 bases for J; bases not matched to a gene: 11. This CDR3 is CASNRGGRTYQETQYF. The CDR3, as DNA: TGTGCCAGCAACCGGGGAGGGAGAACGTACCAAGAGACCCAGTACTTC.

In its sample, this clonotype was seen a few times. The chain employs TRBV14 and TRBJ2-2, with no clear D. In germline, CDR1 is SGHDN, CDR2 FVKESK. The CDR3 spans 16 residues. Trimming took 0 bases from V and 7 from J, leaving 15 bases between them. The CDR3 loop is CASSQDRRTQGGELFF. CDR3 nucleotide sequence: TGTGCCAGCAGCCAAGATCGTAGGACCCAAGGCGGGGAGCTGTTTTTT.

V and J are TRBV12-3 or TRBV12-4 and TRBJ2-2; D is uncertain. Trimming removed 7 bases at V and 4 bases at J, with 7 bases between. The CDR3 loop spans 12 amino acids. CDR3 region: CASTLGTGELFF. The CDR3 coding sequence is TGTGCCAGCACCCTTGGCACCGGGGAGCTGTTTTTT.

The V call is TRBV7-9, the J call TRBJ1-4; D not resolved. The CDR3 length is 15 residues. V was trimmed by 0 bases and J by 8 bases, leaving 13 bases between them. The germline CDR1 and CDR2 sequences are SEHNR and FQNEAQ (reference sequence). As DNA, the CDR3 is TGTGCCAGCAGCTTAGCCGGACCGGGAGAGGAAAAACTGTTTTTT. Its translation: CASSLAGPGEEKLFF.

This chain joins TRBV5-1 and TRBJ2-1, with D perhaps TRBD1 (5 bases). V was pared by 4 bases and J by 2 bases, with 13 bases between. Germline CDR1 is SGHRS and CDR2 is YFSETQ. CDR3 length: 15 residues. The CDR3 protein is CASSPTRATYNEQFF. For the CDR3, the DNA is TGCGCCAGCAGCCCCACCAGGGCCACCTACAATGAGCAGTTCTTC.

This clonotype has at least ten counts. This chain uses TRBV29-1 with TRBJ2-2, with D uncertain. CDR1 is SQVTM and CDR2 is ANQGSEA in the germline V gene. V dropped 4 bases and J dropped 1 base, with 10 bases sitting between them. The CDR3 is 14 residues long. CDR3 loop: CSVVASENTGELFF. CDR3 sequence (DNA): TGCAGCGTTGTAGCCAGTGAGAACACCGGGGAGCTGTTTTTT.

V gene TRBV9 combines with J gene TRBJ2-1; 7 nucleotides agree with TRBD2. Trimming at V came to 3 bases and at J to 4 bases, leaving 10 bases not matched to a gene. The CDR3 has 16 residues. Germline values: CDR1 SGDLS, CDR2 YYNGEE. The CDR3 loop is CASSAPLGGGYNEQFF. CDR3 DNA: TGTGCCAGCAGCGCTCCCCTGGGGGGGGGATACAATGAGCAGTTCTTC.

The CDR3 protein is CASSPNLAGVETQYF. In nucleotides, the CDR3 is TGTGCCAGCAGCCCAAATCTAGCGGGGGTTGAGACCCAGTACTTC. The chain is built from TRBV7-2 and TRBJ2-5; 10 bases line up with TRBD2. The CDR3 runs to 15 residues. Per germline, CDR1 SGHTA and CDR2 FQGNSA. Unmatched junction bases numbered 8, after V lost 5 bases and J lost 5 bases.